This T cell receptor (beta chain) was identified in a study of graft-versus-host responses after intestinal transplantation. Study as a whole: The study gave all recipients anti-thymocyte globulin induction, then tacrolimus and steroids for approximately three years.

This clone qualifies as medium-sized. Irradiated stimulators labeled with violet dye, around 200,000 in number, were plated with around 200,000 CFSE-labeled responders. Cell sorting after the reaction yielded proliferating CFSE-low CD3+CD4+ and CD3+CD8+ responders. Some clones are missing from TCRdb's copy, which holds only in-frame ones; the method was immunoSEQ multiplex PCR. The sample yields about 10,000 clones, around 26% seen once. Notes on the study in general: An association linked early post-transplant HvG declines with peak circulating GvH clone levels.

Germline values: CDR1 MGHRA, CDR2 YSYEKL. The CDR3 loop spans 14 amino acids. Trimming removed 0 bases at V and 8 bases at J, with 11 bases between. The V and J genes are TRBV4-1 and TRBJ2-1; D unclear. This specimen was alloreactive CD8+ T cells from a mixed lymphocyte reaction culture, taken before intestinal transplant. Subset of the sample: CFSE-low proliferating T cells sorted from roughly six-day pre-transplant mixed lymphocyte reaction (GvH or HvG direction). The receptor comes from a human patient who received an intestinal transplant. CDR3 loop: CASSQDGGSYEQFF. The CDR3 DNA reads TGCGCCAGCAGCCAAGATGGTGGTAGCTATGAGCAGTTCTTC.